The sequence of this TCR beta chain was determined in a study of CD8 T cells in ankylosing spondylitis. Study results and limitations: Matched synovial fluid from ankylosing spondylitis patients was reported to be enriched for disease-linked clones. Disease-linked clones were CD8+ and relatively rare in peripheral blood. In ankylosing spondylitis blood, a motif of several highly homologous TCR beta variants appeared characteristic.

For TCR beta, libraries came from quantitative 5'-RACE with molecular barcodes. Using its own MiXCR run on the 5' RACE reads, TCRdb lists one record per CDR3 protein. The sample has about 500,000 distinct CDR3 sequences, approximately 11% seen once; the top ten hold approximately 6.3%. About this clonotype: Its antigen is as yet unknown.

After removal of 4 bases from V and 0 bases from J, the junction contained 9 bases not matched to a gene. Germline V gene lookup returns CDR1 MGHRA and CDR2 YSYEKL. This CDR3 has 18 residues. V usage is TRBV4-1 and J usage is TRBJ2-1, with TRBD2 matching over 10 bases. The sequence was obtained from a male donor with ankylosing spondylitis. Sequencing was carried out using blood, either unsorted or a sorted T cell fraction (not recorded which). For the CDR3, the DNA is TGCGCCAGCAGCCCCCGCGGGACTAGCGCCCACTCCTACAATGAGCAGTTCTTC. Translating it yields CASSPRGTSAHSYNEQFF.